This T cell receptor beta chain was recovered during a study of T cell repertoires in cytomegalovirus infection. About this clonotype itself: Its specificity is not known.

Germline V gene lookup returns CDR1 MDHEN and CDR2 SYDVKM. This CDR3 has 16 residues. With V trimmed by 2 bases and J by 5 bases, 6 bases remained unmatched. TCRdb fed the reads into MiXCR, producing one record per CDR3 protein. The data hold hundreds of thousands of distinct CDR3 sequences, with over 25% observed a single time. Here the sequenced sample was cultured CD8+ T cells from PBMCs, taken from culture after CMV antigen stimulation. J is TRBJ2-1 and V is TRBV28; 10 bases align to TRBD2. This receptor was obtained from a human donor in good health (CMV status not recorded). Some clones in this sample may be carry-over from other donors' samples. The DNA of the CDR3 is TGTGCCAGCAGTTTAAGCGGGGGGGCATTAAACAATGAGCAGTTCTTC. As protein: CASSLSGGALNNEQFF.